The 3 T cell receptor beta chains in this list originate from one sample, sequenced in a study of blood T cell repertoires in COVID-19 (dated by TCRdb to about 2020). The method was the immunoSEQ multiplex PCR assay. TCRdb retrieved this table from immuneACCESS and kept in-frame rearrangements only. Not all clones are present; in checked studies, unresolved V genes account for under half, and no reason is known for the remainder. The sample profile shows a few hundred thousand clones; around 89% of them were found once. Of the sample, around 12% falls within the top ten clones. The sequenced sample was peripheral blood. All receptors come from a woman between 45 and 65 years old with COVID-19, enrolled during active disease.

The chain's CDR3 is CASSSTDSVNTEAFF. CDR3 DNA sequence: TGTGCCAGCAGCTCGACTGATTCCGTGAACACTGAAGCTTTCTTT. The chain carries TRBV7-9 and TRBJ1-1; D remains unclear. The CDR3 has 15 residues. Trimming pared 4 bases from V and 0 bases from J, leaving 12 bases between. Per germline, CDR1 SEHNR and CDR2 FQNEAQ (reference sequence).

The DNA of the CDR3 is TGTGCCAGCAGCCCCCGGGACAGCCTCTCCTACGAGCAGTACTTC. Amino acids: CASSPRDSLSYEQYF. The chain combines TRBV3-1 (or the pseudogene TRBV3-2) with TRBJ2-7; 7 bases line up with TRBD1. The germline gives CDR1 LGHDT, CDR2 YNNKEL (reference sequence). The V segment lost 4 bases and the J segment 0 bases; nucleotides outside the gene matches: 6. This CDR3 has 15 amino acids.

This clone appeared once. The V call is TRBV5-1, the J call TRBJ2-3; TRBD2 aligns across 7 bases. CDR3 length: 14 residues. V was pared by 4 bases and J by 3 bases, with 5 bases of the junction left unmatched. The germline CDR1 and CDR2 sequences are SGHRS and YFSETQ. The CDR3, as DNA: TGCGCCAGCAGCCCCGGACTAGTTACAGATACGCAGTATTTT. It specifies CASSPGLVTDTQYF.